Following are 5 T cell receptor beta chains from one sample sequenced in a study of CD8 T cells in Susac syndrome. RNA totalling roughly 0.45 to 1 ug underwent reverse transcription with random hexamers. A single record per CDR3 protein comes from TCRdb applying MiXCR to the immunoSEQ multiplex PCR reads. Among hundreds of thousands of distinct CDR3 sequences listed, 90% to 97% were seen once. The specimen was CD4+ T cells from PBMCs. Receptor source: a human donor with Susac syndrome.

The genes are TRBV28 and TRBJ1-5; D is perhaps TRBD1 (6 bases). Germline CDR1 MDHEN, CDR2 SYDVKM. Trimming took off 6 bases at V and 0 bases at J, with 12 bases between the two ends. The length of the CDR3 is 15 residues. The CDR3 DNA reads TGTGCCAGCAGCGGACAGTCCTCTAGCAATCAGCCCCAGCATTTT. Protein sequence: CASSGQSSSNQPQHF.

In nucleotides, the CDR3 is TGTGCCAGCAGCTTACAGGCTAGCGGACTGTACGAGCAGTACTTC. Translation: CASSLQASGLYEQYF. V usage is TRBV7-3 and J usage is TRBJ2-7, with 7 bases that match TRBD2. V lost 2 bases and J lost 4; bases outside the gene matches: 8. The V gene's germline CDR1 is SGHTA and CDR2 FQGTGA. There are 15 residues in the CDR3.

CDR3 sequence: CASSTFDRDLNEQFF. CDR3 bases: TGTGCCAGTAGTACCTTTGACAGAGACCTCAATGAGCAGTTCTTC. The chain combines TRBV19 with TRBJ2-1; D is possibly TRBD1 (5 bases). The CDR3 loop spans 15 amino acids. V was pared by 4 bases and J by 6 bases, with 16 bases between. CDR1 is LNHDA and CDR2 is SQIVND in the germline V gene (reference sequence). Looking up the rest from reference TRBV19 and TRBJ2-1 gives the full variable domain: DGGITQSPKYLFRKEGQNVTLSCEQNLNHDAMYWYRQDPGQGLRLIYYSQIVNDFQKGDIAEGYSVSREKKESFPLTVTSAQKNPTAFYLCASSTFDRDLNEQFFGPGTRLTVL.

In its sample, this clonotype was seen once. The chain uses TRBV28 and TRBJ1-2; D possibly corresponds to TRBD1 (5 bases). V dropped 5 bases and J dropped 4 bases, with 17 bases sitting between them. CDR3 length equals 15 residues. The V gene's germline CDR1 is MDHEN and CDR2 SYDVKM. DNA of the CDR3: TGTGCCAGCAGTCTCATCTGGGACCGGAGCTATGGCTACACCTTC. Residues: CASSLIWDRSYGYTF.

The chain carries TRBV28 and TRBJ2-7, with 11 bases that match TRBD2. With V trimmed by 5 bases and J by 3 bases, 9 bases remained unmatched. The CDR3 spans 16 residues. Germline loops: CDR1 MDHEN, CDR2 SYDVKM. The CDR3 sequence is CASSPPTSGTGYEQYF. The DNA of the CDR3 is TGTGCCAGCAGTCCTCCGACTAGCGGGACAGGCTACGAGCAGTACTTC.